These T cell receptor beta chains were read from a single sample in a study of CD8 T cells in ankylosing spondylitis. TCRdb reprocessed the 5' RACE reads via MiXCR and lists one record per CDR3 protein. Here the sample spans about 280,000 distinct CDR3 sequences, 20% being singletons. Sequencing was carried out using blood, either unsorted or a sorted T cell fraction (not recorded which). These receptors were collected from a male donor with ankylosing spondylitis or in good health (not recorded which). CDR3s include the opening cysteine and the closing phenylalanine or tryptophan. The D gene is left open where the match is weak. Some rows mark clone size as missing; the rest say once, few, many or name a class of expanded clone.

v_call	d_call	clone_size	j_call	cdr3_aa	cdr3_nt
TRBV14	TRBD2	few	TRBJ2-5	CASSPGLAGVQETQYF	TGTGCCAGCAGCCCAGGACTAGCGGGAGTCCAAGAGACCCAGTACTTC
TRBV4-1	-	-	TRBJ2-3	CASSQVTTITGTDTQYF	TGCGCCAGCAGCCAAGTAACGACAATCACTGGCACAGATACGCAGTATTTT
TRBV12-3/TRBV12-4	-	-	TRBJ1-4	CASSLTQGKEKLFF	TGTGCCAGCAGTTTGACGCAGGGGAAGGAAAAACTGTTTTTT
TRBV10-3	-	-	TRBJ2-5	CAISDTDSASYF	TGTGCCATCAGTGACACCGACTCCGCTTCGTACTTC
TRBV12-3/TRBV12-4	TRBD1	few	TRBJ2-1	CASRLRTGNYNEQFF	TGTGCCAGCAGACTTAGGACAGGGAACTACAATGAGCAGTTCTTC
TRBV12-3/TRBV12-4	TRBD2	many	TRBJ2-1	CASRGGLAGVSSNEQFF	TGTGCCAGCAGGGGTGGACTAGCGGGAGTCTCTAGCAATGAGCAGTTCTTC
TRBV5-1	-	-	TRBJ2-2	CASSLETGPAGELFF	TGCGCCAGCAGCTTGGAAACAGGGCCAGCCGGGGAGCTGTTTTTT
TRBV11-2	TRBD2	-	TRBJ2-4	CASSSLKTAGDLAKNIQYF	TGTGCCAGCAGCTCCTTAAAGACAGCGGGGGACCTAGCCAAAAACATTCAGTACTTC
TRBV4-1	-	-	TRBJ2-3	CASSQEGSRGDTQYF	TGCGCCAGCAGCCAAGAGGGATCCCGGGGAGATACGCAGTATTTT
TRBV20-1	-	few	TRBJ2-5	CSATILETQYF	TGCAGTGCTACCATCCTAGAGACCCAGTACTTC
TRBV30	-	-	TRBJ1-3	CAWGTGFRSGNTIYF	TGTGCCTGGGGTACAGGGTTCCGCTCTGGAAACACCATATATTTT
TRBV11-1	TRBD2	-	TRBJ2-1	CASSLAQWWERDHYNEQFF	TGTGCCAGCAGCTTAGCCCAGTGGTGGGAGCGGGACCACTACAATGAGCAGTTCTTC
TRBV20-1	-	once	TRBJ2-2	CSARELAIDTGELFF	TGCAGTGCTAGGGAGCTAGCGATCGACACCGGGGAGCTGTTTTTT
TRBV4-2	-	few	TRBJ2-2	CASSQDPDTGELFF	TGTGCCAGCAGCCAAGACCCGGACACCGGGGAGCTGTTTTTT
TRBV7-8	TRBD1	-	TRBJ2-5	CASSLRDRVMGTQYF	TGTGCCAGCAGCTTAAGGGACAGGGTAATGGGGACCCAGTACTTC
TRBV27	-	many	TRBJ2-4	CASRDTLGAKNIQYF	TGTGCCAGCCGGGACACCTTGGGGGCCAAAAACATTCAGTACTTC
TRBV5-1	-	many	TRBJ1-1	CASSLGLDDRAFF	TGCGCCAGCAGCTTGGGCCTCGATGACCGAGCTTTCTTT
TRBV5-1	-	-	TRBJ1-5	CASSLTGLSNQPQHF	TGCGCCAGCAGCTTGACGGGGCTTAGCAATCAGCCCCAGCATTTT
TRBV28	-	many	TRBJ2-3	CASSLPGTQYF	TGTGCCAGCAGCCTCCCGGGTACGCAGTATTTT
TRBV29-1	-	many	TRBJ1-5	CSVPGSWGQPQHF	TGCAGCGTTCCCGGGAGCTGGGGTCAGCCCCAGCATTTT
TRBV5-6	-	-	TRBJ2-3	CASRRSGLPDTQYF	TGTGCCAGCAGACGTTCGGGTCTCCCAGATACGCAGTATTTT
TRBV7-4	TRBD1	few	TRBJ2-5	CASSSVTGPEETQYF	TGTGCCAGCAGCTCTGTGACAGGGCCCGAGGAGACCCAGTACTTC
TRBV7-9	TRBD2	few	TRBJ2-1	CASSLATSLGYNEQFF	TGTGCCAGCAGCTTAGCGACTAGCTTAGGGTACAATGAGCAGTTCTTC
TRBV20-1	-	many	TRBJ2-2	CSARDRFKRAANTGELFF	TGCAGTGCTAGAGATCGATTCAAACGAGCGGCAAACACCGGGGAGCTGTTTTTT